The entry below describes one T cell receptor beta chain. The sample comes from a study of blood T cell repertoires in COVID-19. Study as a whole: T cells, B-cell-depleted T cells, or PBMCs supplied cDNA or gDNA.

The Seattle patients joined while their infection was active and were tracked longitudinally afterward. The CDR3 runs 15 residues. CDR1 is KGHSH, CDR2 LQKENI, per germline. Trimming removed 4 bases at V and 0 bases at J, with 13 bases between. Authors' methods: Reference gene primer amplification in the assay estimated nucleated cell counts. The repertoire was sequenced with immunoSEQ multiplex PCR; TCRdb's copy has only in-frame clones and lacks some. The V and J calls and clone size are taken from that table; D and trimming were inferred from the DNA. The data hold roughly 300,000 clones, with 80% to 95% observed a single time.

The chain joins TRBV18 to TRBJ2-7; possibly TRBD2 for D (6 bases). Sequences were obtained from peripheral blood. The TCR originated in a woman aged 25 to 39 with COVID-19, enrolled during active disease. The chain's CDR3 is CASSQDLGSSYEQYF. The CDR3, as DNA: TGTGCCAGCTCACAGGACCTCGGGAGCTCCTACGAGCAGTACTTC.